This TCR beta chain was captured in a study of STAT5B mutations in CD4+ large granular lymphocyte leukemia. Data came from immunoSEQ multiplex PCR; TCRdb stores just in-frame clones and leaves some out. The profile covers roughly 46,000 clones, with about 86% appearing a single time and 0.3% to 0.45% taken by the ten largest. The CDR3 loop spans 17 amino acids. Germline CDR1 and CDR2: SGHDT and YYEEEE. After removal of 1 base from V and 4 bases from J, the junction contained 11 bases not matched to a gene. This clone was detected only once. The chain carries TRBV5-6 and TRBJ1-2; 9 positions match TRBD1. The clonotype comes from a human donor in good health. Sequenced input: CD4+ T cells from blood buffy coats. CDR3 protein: CASSLSETGQGIYGYTF. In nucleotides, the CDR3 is TGTGCCAGCAGCTTGAGTGAAACGGGACAGGGAATCTATGGCTACACCTTC.